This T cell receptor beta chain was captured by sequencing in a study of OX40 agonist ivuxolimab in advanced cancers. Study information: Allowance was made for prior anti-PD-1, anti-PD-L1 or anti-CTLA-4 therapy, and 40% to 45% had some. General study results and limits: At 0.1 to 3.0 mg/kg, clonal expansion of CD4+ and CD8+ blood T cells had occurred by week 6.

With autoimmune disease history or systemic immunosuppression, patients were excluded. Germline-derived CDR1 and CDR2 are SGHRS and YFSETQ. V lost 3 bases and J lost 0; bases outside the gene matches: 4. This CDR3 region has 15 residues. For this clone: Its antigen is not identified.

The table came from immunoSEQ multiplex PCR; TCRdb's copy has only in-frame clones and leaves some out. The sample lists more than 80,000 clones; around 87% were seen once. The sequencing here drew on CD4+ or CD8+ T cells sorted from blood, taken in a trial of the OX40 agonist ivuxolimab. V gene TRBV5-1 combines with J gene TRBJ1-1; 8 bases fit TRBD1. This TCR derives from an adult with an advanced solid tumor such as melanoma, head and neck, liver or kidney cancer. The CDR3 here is CASSSGQGMNTEAFF. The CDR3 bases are TGCGCCAGCAGCTCCGGACAGGGTATGAACACTGAAGCTTTCTTT.